The rows below give T cell receptor beta chains drawn from one sample of a study of blood T cell repertoires in COVID-19. Sequencing used immunoSEQ multiplex PCR; TCRdb keeps in-frame clones, though not all of them. The data show 80,000 to 95,000 clones, 87% seen once. The sample taken for sequencing was peripheral blood. These receptor sequences come from a human donor in a cohort sampled during active COVID-19. Both conserved end residues are part of each CDR3. Each record gives: clone size, D gene, CDR3 length, V gene, CDR3 protein. D genes are given only for firm matches. Clone size is shown for a subset of rows, as once, few, many or a class of expanded clone.

abundance: NA; d_gene: TRBD2; len: 16; v_gene: TRBV19; CDR3aa: CASQRTSRGGLNEQYF
abundance: NA; d_gene: NA; len: 16; v_gene: TRBV18; CDR3aa: CASSAGKGATNEKLFF
abundance: once; d_gene: TRBD1; len: 13; v_gene: TRBV5-5; CDR3aa: CASSYSNGQGQYF
abundance: NA; d_gene: NA; len: 12; v_gene: TRBV6-4; CDR3aa: CASSAGNQPQHF
abundance: NA; d_gene: NA; len: 16; v_gene: TRBV7-2; CDR3aa: CASSPDSSGLNTEAFF
abundance: few; d_gene: NA; len: 15; v_gene: TRBV5-1; CDR3aa: CASSLVQVSFDVLTF
abundance: NA; d_gene: TRBD2; len: 18; v_gene: TRBV25-1; CDR3aa: CASSDWGVGGTPTDTQYF
abundance: NA; d_gene: NA; len: 16; v_gene: TRBV9; CDR3aa: CASSVGGQIYNSPLHF
abundance: NA; d_gene: TRBD1; len: 15; v_gene: TRBV11-3; CDR3aa: CASSPQGSSYNEQFF
abundance: NA; d_gene: NA; len: 15; v_gene: TRBV6-5; CDR3aa: CASSPVSPGSYGYTF
abundance: NA; d_gene: TRBD1; len: 16; v_gene: TRBV5-4; CDR3aa: CASSAPGQGNTGELFF
abundance: NA; d_gene: NA; len: 13; v_gene: TRBV24-1; CDR3aa: CATGAGSTDTQYF
abundance: NA; d_gene: NA; len: 14; v_gene: TRBV6-4; CDR3aa: CASSEKGGNQPQHF
abundance: NA; d_gene: TRBD2; len: 17; v_gene: TRBV5-1; CDR3aa: CASSAWSAGAQTDTQYF
abundance: NA; d_gene: NA; len: 16; v_gene: TRBV15; CDR3aa: CATSSPGVVDPDTQYF
abundance: NA; d_gene: NA; len: 15; v_gene: TRBV28; CDR3aa: CASSDETGWTSGYTF
abundance: NA; d_gene: NA; len: 13; v_gene: TRBV30; CDR3aa: CAWSVGGSTEAFF
abundance: NA; d_gene: NA; len: 14; v_gene: TRBV3-1/TRBV3-2; CDR3aa: CASQSQDRAYGYTF
abundance: NA; d_gene: NA; len: 12; v_gene: TRBV7-2; CDR3aa: CASSPDRDIQYF
abundance: NA; d_gene: TRBD1; len: 14; v_gene: TRBV6-5; CDR3aa: CASSKTGVGEKLFF
abundance: NA; d_gene: TRBD2; len: 15; v_gene: TRBV6-2/TRBV6-3; CDR3aa: CASSYKRGGINEQFF
abundance: few; d_gene: NA; len: 13; v_gene: TRBV9; CDR3aa: CASSVGSLDEQYF
abundance: NA; d_gene: TRBD1; len: 16; v_gene: TRBV4-2; CDR3aa: CASSPGQGRGITEAFF
abundance: once; d_gene: TRBD1; len: 14; v_gene: TRBV10-3; CDR3aa: CAIQPGTGEETQYF
abundance: NA; d_gene: TRBD1; len: 15; v_gene: TRBV30; CDR3aa: CAERTGGSYNSPLHF
abundance: NA; d_gene: TRBD1; len: 15; v_gene: TRBV4-1; CDR3aa: CASSQDIGTDEKLFF
abundance: NA; d_gene: TRBD1; len: 14; v_gene: TRBV7-2; CDR3aa: CASSPRQGVYGYTF
abundance: NA; d_gene: NA; len: 14; v_gene: TRBV4-2; CDR3aa: CASSQEWAPETQYF
abundance: NA; d_gene: NA; len: 17; v_gene: TRBV3-1/TRBV3-2; CDR3aa: CASSPNPVIPAKNIQYF
abundance: NA; d_gene: NA; len: 15; v_gene: TRBV6-4; CDR3aa: CASSLTPDRNYGYTF
abundance: NA; d_gene: NA; len: 14; v_gene: TRBV25-1; CDR3aa: CASSAGFGTGELFF
abundance: once; d_gene: TRBD2; len: 15; v_gene: TRBV28; CDR3aa: CASRSPGGDDYEQYF
abundance: NA; d_gene: TRBD1; len: 16; v_gene: TRBV5-1; CDR3aa: CASSNNRDRVFTEAFF
abundance: NA; d_gene: NA; len: 16; v_gene: TRBV2; CDR3aa: CASSHKMTRRTGELFF
abundance: few; d_gene: TRBD1; len: 14; v_gene: TRBV28; CDR3aa: CASSLTGGSSPLHF
abundance: NA; d_gene: TRBD1; len: 17; v_gene: TRBV15; CDR3aa: CATSGSGTGSITGELFF
abundance: NA; d_gene: NA; len: 14; v_gene: TRBV6-5; CDR3aa: CASRTPSGAYEQYF